These 24 T cell receptor beta chains originate from one sample sequenced in a study of siplizumab effects on memory and regulatory T cells. Clones were sequenced by immunoSEQ multiplex PCR, and TCRdb holds only the in-frame ones, with some missing. The repertoire holds more than 95,000 clones, with about 93% as singletons. Sequenced material: CD4+ T cells sorted from blood. The source is a human donor in good health.

V usage is TRBV19 and J usage is TRBJ1-3, with TRBD1 matching 8 bases. CDR3 length equals 17 residues. CDR1 and CDR2 (germline): LNHDA, SQIVND (reference sequence). J was trimmed by 0 bases and V by 2 bases; bases with no gene match: 6. CDR3 in amino acids: CASSIRRQGSSGNTIYF. The DNA of the CDR3 is TGTGCCAGTAGTATAAGAAGACAGGGGAGCTCTGGAAACACCATATATTTT.

The chain combines TRBV19 with TRBJ1-5; a weak D match, TRBD1 (5 bases). Trimming cost V 5 bases and J 2 bases, with 16 bases left between them. Germline V gene lookup returns CDR1 LNHDA and CDR2 SQIVND (reference sequence). The CDR3 extends over 16 amino acids. The CDR3 loop reads CASSLGGGIGNQPQHF. The CDR3 DNA reads as TGTGCCAGTAGTCTCGGGGGGGGAATCGGCAATCAGCCCCAGCATTTT. Full variable domain (outside the CDR3, taken from reference TRBV19 and TRBJ1-5): DGGITQSPKYLFRKEGQNVTLSCEQNLNHDAMYWYRQDPGQGLRLIYYSQIVNDFQKGDIAEGYSVSREKKESFPLTVTSAQKNPTAFYLCASSLGGGIGNQPQHFGDGTRLSIL.

The gene calls are TRBV27 and TRBJ1-1; D ambiguous. CDR1 and CDR2 from the germline V gene are MNHEY and SMNVEV (reference sequence). The CDR3 is 13 amino acids. Trimming cost V 2 bases and J 8 bases, with 12 bases left between them. CDR3 sequence: CASSLDTRREAFF. The CDR3 DNA reads as TGTGCCAGCAGTTTAGACACGCGGAGGGAAGCTTTCTTT.

This clone is a singleton in its sample. This chain connects TRBV19 to TRBJ1-2; no clear D gene. This CDR3 spans 15 amino acids. Trimming removed 7 bases from V and 7 bases from J, with 22 bases in between. Germline-derived CDR1 and CDR2 are LNHDA and SQIVND (reference sequence). This CDR3 is CASTPSIGPSFGYTF. The CDR3 nucleotides read TGTGCCAGTACCCCTTCCATTGGCCCGTCCTTTGGCTACACCTTC.

The chain has TRBV6-1 and TRBJ2-3; D gene uncertain. The V end lost 6 bases, the J end lost 0 bases, and 10 bases lay between the germline ends. The CDR3 length is 14 residues. Germline V gene lookup returns CDR1 MNHNS and CDR2 SASEGT. The CDR3 is CASSRPQSTDTQYF. Here the CDR3 DNA reads TGTGCCAGCAGCCGTCCACAGAGCACAGATACGCAGTATTTT.

The gene calls are TRBV9 and TRBJ2-3; D remains ambiguous. The CDR3 is made up of 14 amino acids. Trimming shortened V by 5 bases and J by 1 base, and 11 bases separated the two germline ends. From germline, CDR1 is SGDLS and CDR2 YYNGEE. This CDR3 reads CASSPSWGTDTQYF. DNA of the CDR3: TGTGCCAGCAGTCCGAGCTGGGGCACAGATACGCAGTATTTT.

The J gene is TRBJ1-4, the V gene TRBV29-1; 8 bases line up with TRBD1. From germline, CDR1 is SQVTM and CDR2 ANQGSEA. This CDR3 spans 13 amino acids. Unmatched junction bases numbered 4, after V lost 2 bases and J lost 8 bases. Written as DNA, the CDR3 is TGCAGCGTTGAATCCGGACAGGGAGAAAAACTGTTTTTT. Translating gives CSVESGQGEKLFF.

The chain recombines TRBV10-3 with TRBJ2-1, with a weak D call TRBD2 (6 bases). The germline V gene encodes CDR1 ENHRY and CDR2 SYGVKD. Trimming took 3 bases from V and 0 from J, leaving 6 bases between them. This CDR3 spans 14 amino acids. The DNA for the CDR3 is TGTGCCATCAGTGATAGCGGCTCCTACAATGAGCAGTTCTTC. Amino acids: CAISDSGSYNEQFF.

This chain connects TRBV12-5 to TRBJ2-7; TRBD1 is a possible D gene (6 bases). This CDR3 is 12 amino acids long. The germline CDR1 and CDR2 sequences are LGHNT and FRNRAP. V was trimmed by 9 bases and J by 1 base, leaving 10 bases between them. CDR3 residues: CARLDRSYEQYF. As DNA, the CDR3 is TGTGCTAGACTGGACAGATCCTACGAGCAGTACTTC.

This chain links TRBV19 with TRBJ2-1; 11 bases agree with TRBD2. The CDR3 runs to 17 residues. The junction had 11 bases not matched to a gene; V was cut back by 5 bases and J by 5 bases. Germline V lookup: CDR1 LNHDA, CDR2 SQIVND (reference sequence). The CDR3 sequence is CASSLLAGASPHNEQFF. CDR3 DNA sequence: TGTGCCAGTAGTCTACTAGCGGGAGCATCGCCACACAATGAGCAGTTCTTC.

This rearrangement joins TRBV30 to TRBJ2-1, with TRBD2 matching over 13 bases. The CDR3 totals 16 residues. V lost 6 bases and J lost 9; bases outside the gene matches: 14. Germline loops: CDR1 GTSNPN, CDR2 SVGIG (reference sequence). The chain's CDR3 is CACKGLAGDWLGEQFF. CDR3 DNA: TGTGCCTGCAAAGGACTAGCGGGAGATTGGTTGGGTGAGCAGTTCTTC.

This chain joins TRBV11-1 and TRBJ1-2; 8 positions agree with TRBD1. The junction had 14 bases not matched to a gene; V was cut back by 5 bases and J by 0 bases. This CDR3 region has 18 residues. Per germline, CDR1 SGHAT and CDR2 FQDESV (reference sequence). The CDR3 loop is CASSRYGQGTKANYGYTF. CDR3 nucleotide sequence: TGTGCCAGCAGCCGCTACGGACAGGGAACTAAAGCTAACTATGGCTACACCTTC.

The J gene is TRBJ1-4, the V gene TRBV6-1, with TRBD1 identical over 9 bases. Germline values: CDR1 MNHNS, CDR2 SASEGT. The trim removed 7 bases at V and 14 bases at J, leaving 17 bases unmatched. CDR3 size: 15 residues. CDR3 residues: CASMGEDRGYLRLFF. CDR3 in DNA: TGTGCCAGCATGGGTGAAGACAGGGGGTATCTTAGGCTGTTTTTT.

The chain carries TRBV11-3 and TRBJ2-2, with D possibly being TRBD1 or TRBD2 (5 bases each). CDR1 is SGHNT and CDR2 is YENEEA in the germline V gene. CDR3 size: 14 residues. Trimming cost V 7 bases and J 5 bases, with 14 bases left between them. The CDR3 protein is CASMHAGGTGELFF. As DNA, the CDR3 is TGTGCCAGCATGCATGCTGGGGGAACCGGGGAGCTGTTTTTT.

The rearrangement joins TRBV6-1 to TRBJ1-2, with D unclear. V was pared by 6 bases and J by 0 bases, with 11 bases between. Germline loops: CDR1 MNHNS, CDR2 SASEGT. This CDR3 comprises 14 residues. The CDR3 protein is CASRKTATNYGYTF. CDR3 DNA: TGTGCCAGCAGAAAGACTGCTACTAACTATGGCTACACCTTC.

The chain employs TRBV18 and TRBJ2-3, with 13 bases lining up with TRBD2. The germline CDR1 and CDR2 sequences are KGHSH and LQKENI. The CDR3 loop spans 15 amino acids. J lost 4 bases, V lost 6 bases, and 4 bases had no gene match. CDR3 amino acids: CASSILAGGPDTQYF. For the CDR3, the DNA is TGTGCCAGCTCGATACTAGCGGGAGGGCCAGATACGCAGTATTTT.

The CDR3 spells CASSPTGTANEKLFF. The CDR3 DNA reads as TGTGCCAGCAGCCCGACCGGGACGGCAAATGAAAAACTGTTTTTT. The V call is TRBV7-2, the J call TRBJ1-4; D may be TRBD1 (5 bases). The CDR3 contains 15 residues. CDR1 is SGHTA, CDR2 FQGNSA, per germline. The germline V and J ends were trimmed by 5 bases and 5 bases, with 15 bases remaining between them.

This sequence joins TRBV2 and TRBJ1-5, with TRBD1 matching 8 bases. The J segment lost 8 bases and the V segment lost 7 bases, leaving 7 bases of the junction unmatched. Germline CDR1 SNHLY, CDR2 FYNNEI. This CDR3 is built from 13 residues. The CDR3 protein is CASTQGAVEPQHF. The CDR3 DNA reads TGTGCCAGCACCCAGGGGGCGGTCGAGCCCCAGCATTTT. Full variable domain (missing parts from reference TRBV2 and TRBJ1-5): EPEVTQTPSHQVTQMGQEVILRCVPISNHLYFYWYRQILGQKVEFLVSFYNNEISEKSEIFDDQFSVERPDGSNFTLKIRSTKLEDSAMYFCASTQGAVEPQHFGDGTRLSIL.

This clone was picked up a small number of times. The chain is built from TRBV4-1 and TRBJ1-2; 7 nucleotides align to TRBD1. Looked up from germline, CDR1 is MGHRA and CDR2 is YSYEKL. The CDR3 has 15 amino acids. The V segment lost 4 bases and the J segment 4 bases; nucleotides outside the gene matches: 9. The CDR3 DNA follows: TGCGCCAGCAGCCCTAACGACAGGGTCGTCTATGGCTACACCTTC. Its protein is CASSPNDRVVYGYTF.

The chain has TRBV11-2 and TRBJ2-5, with 9 bases aligning to TRBD2. V lost 1 base and J lost 5; bases outside the gene matches: 5. The CDR3 has 15 residues. Germline CDR1 and CDR2: SGHAT and FQNNGV. The CDR3 sequence: CASSLGLAVGETQYF. As DNA, the CDR3 is TGTGCCAGCAGCTTAGGACTAGCGGTGGGGGAGACCCAGTACTTC.

This clone showed up just once. The chain joins TRBV2 to TRBJ2-3, with TRBD2 identical over 8 bases. The germline V gene has CDR1 SNHLY and CDR2 FYNNEI. The trim removed 6 bases at V and 4 bases at J, leaving 6 bases unmatched. The CDR3 is made up of 14 amino acids. The CDR3 sequence is CASSAIAGSDTQYF. CDR3 nucleotide sequence: TGTGCCAGCAGCGCCATAGCGGGATCAGATACGCAGTATTTT.

The V gene is TRBV7-9, the J gene TRBJ2-5; TRBD1 aligns across 7 bases. The germline gives CDR1 SEHNR, CDR2 FQNEAQ (reference sequence). The CDR3 covers 15 residues. The V gene end was trimmed by 5 bases and the J gene end by 1 base; junction bases not matched to a gene: 7. The CDR3 DNA reads as TGTGCCAGCAGCCTACGGACAGGCTCCCAAGAGACCCAGTACTTC. Its protein is CASSLRTGSQETQYF.

The J gene is TRBJ2-5, the V gene TRBV10-3, with D tentatively TRBD1 (7 bases). The CDR3 is 16 residues long. Trimming left V 4 bases short and J 2 bases short, with 17 bases between. CDR1 and CDR2 (germline): ENHRY, SYGVKD. CDR3 coding DNA: TGTGCCATCAGTGCCACTCGGACAGGAGGGCAAGAGACCCAGTACTTC. Translation gives CAISATRTGGQETQYF.

The V and J genes are TRBV11-1 and TRBJ1-1; no definite D call. The ends were cut back, 1 base at V and 1 base at J, with 7 bases in the middle. The germline gives CDR1 SGHAT, CDR2 FQDESV (reference sequence). CDR3 length equals 14 residues. In DNA form, the CDR3 reads TGTGCCAGCAGCTTAGTAGGAGGGAACACTGAAGCTTTCTTT. Its protein product is CASSLVGGNTEAFF.